This T cell receptor beta chain appears in the sequencing data of a study of blood T cells in healthy people across ages. Study observations and caveats: CMV status of donors was unknown, possibly confounding expanded clonotype changes.

PBMCs, at least 6.5 million per sample, were isolated. It was with a sample-barcoded 5' primer and a J-beta primer mix that a second PCR of roughly 7 to 11 cycles was run. TCRdb re-called the 5' RACE reads through MiXCR, storing one row per CDR3 protein. The sample holds around 800,000 distinct CDR3 sequences; about 48% are singletons and the top ten take roughly 37%. This CDR3 spans 15 amino acids. Germline V gene sequence: CDR1 KGHSH, CDR2 LQKENI. Trimming took off 0 bases at V and 1 base at J, with 9 bases between the two ends. There are a few counts of this clonotype. The antigen remains unidentified.

Sequences were obtained from blood. This rearrangement joins TRBV18 to TRBJ2-5, with D hard to call. This clonotype was obtained from a man of 80 years or more in good health. The CDR3 bases are TGTGCCAGCTCACCACCGGGGTCGGGCCAAGAGACCCAGTACTTC. Translation gives CASSPPGSGQETQYF.